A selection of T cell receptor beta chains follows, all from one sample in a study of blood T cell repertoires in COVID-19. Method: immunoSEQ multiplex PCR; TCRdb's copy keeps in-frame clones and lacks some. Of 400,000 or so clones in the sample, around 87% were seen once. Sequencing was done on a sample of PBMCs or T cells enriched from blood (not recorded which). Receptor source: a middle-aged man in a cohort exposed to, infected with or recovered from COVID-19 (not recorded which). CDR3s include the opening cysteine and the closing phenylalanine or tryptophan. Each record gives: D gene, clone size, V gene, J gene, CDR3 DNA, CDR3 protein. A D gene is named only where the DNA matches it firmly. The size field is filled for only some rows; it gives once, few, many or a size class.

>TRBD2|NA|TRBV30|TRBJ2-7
TGTGCCTGGACAGCTAGCGGGAGCAACGAGCAGTACTTC
CAWTASGSNEQYF
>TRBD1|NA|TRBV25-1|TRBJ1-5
TGTGCCAGCAGTGGGGAAACGGGACAGGGGGCGGAATACTCCCAGCATTTT
CASSGETGQGAEYSQHF
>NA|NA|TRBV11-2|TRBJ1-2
TGTGCCAGCAGCTTAGCAGGGGATAACTATGGCTACACCTTC
CASSLAGDNYGYTF
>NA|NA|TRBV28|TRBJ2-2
TGTGCCAGCAGTTTATGCACGGTTTGCACCGGGGAGCTGTTTTTT
CASSLCTVCTGELFF
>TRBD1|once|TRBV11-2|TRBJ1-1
TGTGCCAGCAGATCACAGGGGAAGAACACTGAAGCTTTCTTT
CASRSQGKNTEAFF
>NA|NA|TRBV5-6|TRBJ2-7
TGTGCCAGCAGCCCTACAGGGCGGCTTTACGAGCAGTACTTC
CASSPTGRLYEQYF
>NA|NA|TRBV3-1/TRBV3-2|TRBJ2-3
TGTGCCAGCAGCCAAACACAGGATGCAGGCGATACGCAGTATTTT
CASSQTQDAGDTQYF
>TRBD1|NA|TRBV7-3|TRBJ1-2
TGTGCCAGCAGCTCGACAGGGGGCGACTATGGCTACACCTTC
CASSSTGGDYGYTF
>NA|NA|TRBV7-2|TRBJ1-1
TGTGCCAGCAGCTTATTTTTCATGAACACTGAAGCTTTCTTT
CASSLFFMNTEAFF
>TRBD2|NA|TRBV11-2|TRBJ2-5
TGTGCCAGCAGCTTCCGGACTAGCGGGAGCCAAGAGACCCAGTACTTC
CASSFRTSGSQETQYF
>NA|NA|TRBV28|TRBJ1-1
TGTGCCAGCAGTTTAGCCAACAGGGATCTAGCTTTCTTT
CASSLANRDLAFF
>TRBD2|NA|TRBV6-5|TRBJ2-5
TGTGCCAGCAGTATGGGACTAGCTATGAGCGAGACCCAGTACTTC
CASSMGLAMSETQYF
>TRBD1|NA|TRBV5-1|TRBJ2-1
TGCGCCAGCAGTCGGGGACAGGGGGATTACAATGAGCAGTTCTTC
CASSRGQGDYNEQFF
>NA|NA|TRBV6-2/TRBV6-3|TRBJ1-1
TGTGCCAGCAGTAATGACAGGCGGTTAGTGAACACTGAAGCTTTCTTT
CASSNDRRLVNTEAFF
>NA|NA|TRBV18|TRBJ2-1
TGTGCCAGCTCACCGGAACAGGTATACAATGAGCAGTTCTTC
CASSPEQVYNEQFF
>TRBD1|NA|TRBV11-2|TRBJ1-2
TGTGCCAGCAGCCCTCGACAGGGACGAACTAACTATGGCTACACCTTC
CASSPRQGRTNYGYTF
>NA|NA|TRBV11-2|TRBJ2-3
TGTGCCAGCAGCTTAGGCGGGATCGCAGATACGCAGTATTTT
CASSLGGIADTQYF
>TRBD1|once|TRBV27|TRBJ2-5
TGTGCCAGCAGTTTCTGGGACAGGGGTCGGGAGACCCAGTACTTC
CASSFWDRGRETQYF
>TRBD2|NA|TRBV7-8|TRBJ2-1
TGTGCCAGCAGCGCAGCCGGGACTAGATCGTACAATGAGCAGTTCTTC
CASSAAGTRSYNEQFF
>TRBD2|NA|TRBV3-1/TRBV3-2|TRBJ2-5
TGTGCCAGCAGCCTAGGGACTAGCGGGACGGAGACCCAGTACTTC
CASSLGTSGTETQYF
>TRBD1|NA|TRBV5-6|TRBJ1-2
TGTGCCAGCAGCTTGTACGGACAGGGGGAAAACTATGGCTACACCTTC
CASSLYGQGENYGYTF
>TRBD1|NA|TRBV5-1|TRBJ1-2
TGCGCCAGCAGCTTGGGGGGACAGCTTTATGGCTACACCTTC
CASSLGGQLYGYTF
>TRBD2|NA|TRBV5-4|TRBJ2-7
TGTGCCAGCAGCTTGGCCGGGAGGACCTACGAGCAGTACTTC
CASSLAGRTYEQYF
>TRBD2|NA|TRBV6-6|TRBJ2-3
TGTGCCAGCAGTTTGACTAGCGGGCAAATCACAGATACGCAGTATTTT
CASSLTSGQITDTQYF
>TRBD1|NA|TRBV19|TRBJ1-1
TGTGCCAGTAGGGGGGGACAGGGGAACACTGAAGCTTTCTTT
CASRGGQGNTEAFF
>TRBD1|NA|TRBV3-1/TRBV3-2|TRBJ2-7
TGTGCCAGCAGCAAAGATTCGGGGACAGGGGCCTACGAGCAGTACTTC
CASSKDSGTGAYEQYF
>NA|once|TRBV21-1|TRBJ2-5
TGTGCCAGCAGGTGTAAGGGACAGGGCGGGGAGACCCAGTACTTC
CASRCKGQGGETQYF
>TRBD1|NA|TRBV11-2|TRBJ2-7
TGTGCCAGCAGCTTAGAGACAGGGTTCTACGAGCAGTACTTC
CASSLETGFYEQYF
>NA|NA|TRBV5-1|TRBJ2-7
TGCGCCAGCAGCTTGGGAATAGCTCACGAGCAGTACTTC
CASSLGIAHEQYF
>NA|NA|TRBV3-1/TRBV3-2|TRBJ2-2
TGTGCCAGCAGCCAAGACAGCGGAGTAGGGAGCACCGGGGAGCTGTTTTTT
CASSQDSGVGSTGELFF
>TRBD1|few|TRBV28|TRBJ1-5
TGTGCCAGCAGAGACGGACAGGGCGTGGAGAATCAGCCCCAGCATTTT
CASRDGQGVENQPQHF
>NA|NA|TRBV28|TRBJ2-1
TGTGCCAGCAGTTACCGTGGCGAGCAGTTCTTC
CASSYRGEQFF
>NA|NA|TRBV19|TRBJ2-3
TGTGCCAGTAACGATAGGCCGGCGGCAAAGGGGACAGATACGCAGTATTTT
CASNDRPAAKGTDTQYF
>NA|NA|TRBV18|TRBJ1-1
TGTGCCAGCTCACCACTCCGGGGAAGTCCCGCTACTGAAGCTTTCTTT
CASSPLRGSPATEAFF
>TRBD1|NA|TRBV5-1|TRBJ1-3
TGCGCCAGCAGCAGGGGACAGGGTGACTCTGGAAACACCATATATTTT
CASSRGQGDSGNTIYF
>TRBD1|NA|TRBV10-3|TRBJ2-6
TGTGCCATCAGGGACAGGGGGACAGGGGCCAACGTCCTGACTTTC
CAIRDRGTGANVLTF
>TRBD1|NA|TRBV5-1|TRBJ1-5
TGCGCCAGCAGCGAACAGACAGGGAAGGATCAGCCCCAGCATTTT
CASSEQTGKDQPQHF
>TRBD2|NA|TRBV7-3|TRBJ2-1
TGTGCCAGCAACCTAGCGGGAGGCCGGAATGAGCAGTTCTTC
CASNLAGGRNEQFF
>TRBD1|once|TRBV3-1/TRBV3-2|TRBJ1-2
TGTGCCAGCAGCCAAGATTGGGGACAGGGTTATGGCTACACCTTC
CASSQDWGQGYGYTF
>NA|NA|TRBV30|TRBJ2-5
TGTGCCTGGAGTGTGAAGGCAAGGGGGAACCAAGAGACCCAGTACTTC
CAWSVKARGNQETQYF
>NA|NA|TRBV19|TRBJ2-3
TGTGCCAGTAGTATACGAGGGTCTACGCAGTATTTT
CASSIRGSTQYF
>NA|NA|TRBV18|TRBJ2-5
TGTGCCAGCTCACCCCAGGAGACCCAGTACTTC
CASSPQETQYF
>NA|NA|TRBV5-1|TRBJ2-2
TGCGCCAGCAGCTTGGAAGGGGCTCAGACCGGGGAGCTGTTTTTT
CASSLEGAQTGELFF
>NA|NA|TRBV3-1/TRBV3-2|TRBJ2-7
TGTGCCAGCAGCCAAGCGTACGAGCAGTACTTC
CASSQAYEQYF
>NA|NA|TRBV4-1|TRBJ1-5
TGCGCCAGCAGCCAAGGAGGTAATAGCAATCAGCCCCAGCATTTT
CASSQGGNSNQPQHF
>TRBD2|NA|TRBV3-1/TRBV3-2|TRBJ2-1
TGTGCCAGCAGCCCCGGGACTAGCGGGAGCAATGAGCAGTTCTTC
CASSPGTSGSNEQFF